The 28 T cell receptor beta chains in this list originate from one sample, sequenced in a study of T-cell memory formation after mild COVID-19. MiXCR, run by TCRdb on the 5' RACE reads, gives a single entry per CDR3 protein. The sample lists 400,000 or so distinct CDR3 sequences; over 15% were seen once. The source material was PBMCs or a T cell subset sorted from them (not recorded which). The receptors come from an adult woman who had mild COVID-19 (a few samples of this study predate the infection). Cell type and time point are not known.

The chain joins TRBV6-1 to TRBJ2-7; D remains ambiguous. In germline, CDR1 is MNHNS, CDR2 SASEGT. The CDR3 has 15 amino acids. V was cut by 1 base and J by 4 bases, with 14 bases left in between. CDR3 bases: TGTGCCAGCAGTGAAGGAGCCCTCCGTGGGTACGAGCAGTACTTC. The encoded protein is CASSEGALRGYEQYF.

In this sample, this clonotype turned up many times. This CDR3 is CSARSGQGYEQYF. CDR3 DNA: TGCAGTGCTAGAAGCGGACAGGGTTACGAGCAGTACTTC. The rearrangement uses TRBV20-1 and TRBJ2-7, with 8 bases aligning to TRBD1. CDR1 is DFQATT, CDR2 SNEGSKA, per germline (reference sequence). The CDR3 has 13 residues. The junction had 4 bases not matched to a gene; V was cut back by 2 bases and J by 4 bases.

This clonotype was detected once. V is TRBV12-3 or TRBV12-4 and J is TRBJ2-1; D uncertain. V dropped 6 bases and J dropped 15 bases, with 15 bases sitting between them. The CDR3 loop spans 11 amino acids. The CDR3 DNA reads as TGTGCCAGCAGCCCGGACCGAGCACCGTTCTTC. Its translation: CASSPDRAPFF.

This clonotype turned up a few times. V gene TRBV24-1 combines with J gene TRBJ2-5; 14 bases are shared with TRBD2. Trimming at V came to 5 bases and at J to 3 bases, leaving 4 bases not matched to a gene. The CDR3 is 16 residues long. CDR1 is KGHDR and CDR2 is SFDVKD in the germline V gene. Here the CDR3 reads CATSVGTSGREETQYF. CDR3 nucleotides: TGTGCCACCAGTGTTGGGACTAGCGGGAGAGAAGAGACCCAGTACTTC.

The chain links TRBV9 to TRBJ2-5, with TRBD2 matching over 7 bases. Germline-derived CDR1 and CDR2 are SGDLS and YYNGEE. The CDR3 is 16 amino acids. The V segment lost 3 bases and the J segment 2 bases; nucleotides outside the gene matches: 10. The DNA of the CDR3 is TGTGCCAGCAGCGAAGCCGGGCCAGCGGGGCAAGAGACCCAGTACTTC. Its protein is CASSEAGPAGQETQYF.

This clonotype was observed a few times. The chain links TRBV6-2 or TRBV6-3 to TRBJ2-7; 8 bases line up with TRBD2. Looked up from germline, CDR1 is MNHEY and CDR2 is SVGEGT. The CDR3 runs 14 residues. V shed 6 bases, J shed 6 bases, and the junction held 10 bases outside the gene matches. The CDR3 loop is CASRFVAGISEQYF. The CDR3 bases are TGTGCCAGCAGATTCGTAGCGGGAATTAGCGAGCAGTACTTC.

Written as DNA, the CDR3 is TGTGCCAGCAGTCCCCTCCCCGGGACTAGGCAAGAGACCCAGTACTTC. Its translation: CASSPLPGTRQETQYF. The chain couples TRBV6-5 to TRBJ2-5; 8 bases line up with TRBD2. CDR1 is MNHEY, CDR2 SVGAGI, per germline. The CDR3 covers 16 residues. V was clipped by 5 bases and J by 2 bases; unmatched bases: 10.

The chain joins TRBV5-1 to TRBJ2-5; tentative D call: TRBD1 (5 bases). The V end was cut by 2 bases, the J end by 0 bases, with 8 bases between. Germline CDR1 and CDR2: SGHRS and YFSETQ. The length of the CDR3 is 14 residues. The DNA for the CDR3 is TGCGCCAGCAGCTTTCAGGGAAACCAAGAGACCCAGTACTTC. Residues: CASSFQGNQETQYF.

J is TRBJ1-2 and V is TRBV12-3 or TRBV12-4; no clear D gene. There are 15 residues in the CDR3. V was trimmed by 6 bases and J by 8 bases, leaving 22 bases between them. The DNA for the CDR3 is TGTGCCAGCAGCAACGAACCAGATTTGGGGAACGGCTACACCTTC. This translates into CASSNEPDLGNGYTF.

The V and J genes are TRBV12-3 or TRBV12-4 and TRBJ2-3, with D perhaps given as TRBD1 or TRBD2 (5 bases each). The V end was cut by 1 base, the J end by 11 bases, with 7 bases between. This CDR3 spans 11 amino acids. The DNA for the CDR3 is TGTGCCAGCAGTTTAGGGGACGGGCAGTATTTT. Translated, it gives CASSLGDGQYF.

This clonotype was counted many times. The chain employs TRBV5-6 and TRBJ2-7; possible D gene TRBD1, 6 bases. This CDR3 has 14 amino acids. V lost 0 bases to trimming and J lost 2 bases, with 9 bases between them. The germline gives CDR1 SGHDT, CDR2 YYEEEE. Here the CDR3 DNA reads TGTGCCAGCAGCTTGGGGACAGACGCCTACGAGCAGTACTTC. Its protein product is CASSLGTDAYEQYF.

This clonotype was counted ten times or more. J is TRBJ2-5 and V is TRBV7-2; D ambiguous. V was shortened by 1 base and J by 4 bases, with 7 bases between the two germline ends. The CDR3 is made up of 13 amino acids. Germline assignment: CDR1 SGHTA and CDR2 FQGNSA. CDR3 sequence reads: CASSLGFGETQYF. DNA of the CDR3: TGTGCCAGCAGCTTAGGGTTCGGAGAGACCCAGTACTTC.

This clonotype showed up just a few times. This chain joins TRBV7-8 and TRBJ2-1; TRBD2 aligns across 10 bases. The germline V gene encodes CDR1 SGHVS and CDR2 FQNEAQ. CDR3 size: 17 residues. The V segment lost 2 bases and the J segment 1 base; nucleotides outside the gene matches: 5. The CDR3 bases are TGTGCCAGCAGCTTACGTAGCGGGGGGAGTTCCTACAATGAGCAGTTCTTC. Protein product: CASSLRSGGSSYNEQFF.

The J gene is TRBJ1-1, the V gene TRBV10-3; D is perhaps TRBD1 (6 bases). V was trimmed by 8 bases and J by 2 bases, leaving 15 bases between them. Germline CDR1 and CDR2: ENHRY and SYGVKD. The CDR3 consists of 14 residues. The chain's CDR3 is CAIGSGGGNTEAFF. CDR3 DNA: TGTGCCATCGGGAGTGGCGGGGGCAACACTGAAGCTTTCTTT.

V gene TRBV5-1 combines with J gene TRBJ2-7; the D gene could be TRBD1 or TRBD2 (5 bases each). The ends were cut back, 2 bases at V and 2 bases at J, with 11 bases in the middle. The CDR3 totals 14 residues. Per germline, CDR1 SGHRS and CDR2 YFSETQ. CDR3 nucleotides: TGCGCCAGCAGCTTTACGGGGCCGGCCTACGAGCAGTACTTC. Translation gives CASSFTGPAYEQYF.

The rearrangement joins TRBV7-6 to TRBJ1-6; D uncertain. V was clipped by 1 base and J by 6 bases, with 16 bases between them. The CDR3 contains 17 residues. Germline CDR1 and CDR2: SGHVS and FNYEAQ. CDR3 in DNA: TGTGCCAGCAGCTTAGGGAGGACGGAGGACCGTAATTCACCCCTCCACTTT. Its protein product is CASSLGRTEDRNSPLHF.

This clonotype was observed a few times. The rearrangement uses TRBV5-1 and TRBJ1-1, with a possible D match to TRBD1 (5 bases). Per germline, CDR1 SGHRS and CDR2 YFSETQ. This CDR3 is 13 amino acids long. V lost 7 bases and J 4 bases, leaving 14 bases between the germline ends. The CDR3, as DNA: TGCGCCAGCGAAAGAGGCGGGGGCACTGAAGCTTTCTTT. It translates to CASERGGGTEAFF.

Remarks on this clonotype: A much larger clone differs from this one at a single base, so this may be a read error. The V gene is TRBV25-1, the J gene TRBJ1-4; TRBD1 aligns across 7 bases. CDR1 and CDR2 from the germline V gene are MGHDK and SYGVNS. The CDR3 extends over 15 amino acids. CDR3 protein: CAISELSGGLPLLFF. The CDR3 DNA sequence: TGTGCCATCAGTGAGTTGTCAGGGGGATTACCATTGCTGTTTTTT.

The chain has TRBV12-3 or TRBV12-4 and TRBJ1-1, with 10 bases aligning to TRBD1. Trimming took 5 bases from V and 5 from J; bases not matched to a gene: 5. This CDR3 comprises 14 residues. The CDR3 reads CASSGTGEATEAFF. In DNA form, the CDR3 reads TGTGCCAGCAGTGGGACAGGGGAGGCGACTGAAGCTTTCTTT.

The chain has TRBV5-1 and TRBJ1-2, with a weak D call TRBD1 (6 bases). V was cut by 4 bases and J by 1 base, with 11 bases left in between. Looked up from germline, CDR1 is SGHRS and CDR2 is YFSETQ. The CDR3 consists of 14 residues. In DNA form, the CDR3 reads TGCGCCAGCAGCACGCAACAGGGTAACTATGGCTACACCTTC. Its protein product is CASSTQQGNYGYTF.

This clonotype showed up just a few times. The rearrangement uses TRBV9 and TRBJ2-3; 7 bases align to TRBD1. The ends lost 0 bases at V and 4 bases at J; junction bases unmatched: 5. This CDR3 region has 15 residues. Per germline, CDR1 SGDLS and CDR2 YYNGEE. The CDR3 nucleotides are TGTGCCAGCAGCGTAGAAGGAACAGGGGCAGATACGCAGTATTTT. This translates into CASSVEGTGADTQYF.

The rearrangement uses TRBV10-3 and TRBJ2-3; 8 nucleotides match TRBD1. Germline V gene data show CDR1 as ENHRY and CDR2 as SYGVKD. Unmatched junction bases numbered 7, after V lost 11 bases and J lost 0 bases. This CDR3 region has 14 residues. The CDR3 nucleotides read TGTGCCTCGTGGGACAGGTTAAGCACAGATACGCAGTATTTT. This codes for CASWDRLSTDTQYF.

In its sample, this clonotype was seen a few times. The V and J genes are TRBV7-8 and TRBJ2-5; D gene ambiguous. CDR1 and CDR2 (germline): SGHVS, FQNEAQ. Trimming left V 5 bases short and J 1 base short, with 14 bases between. This CDR3 contains 15 residues. CDR3 in amino acids: CASSIAPPTQETQYF. CDR3 sequence (DNA): TGTGCCAGCAGCATCGCACCACCGACCCAAGAGACCCAGTACTTC.

The J gene is TRBJ1-1, the V gene TRBV12-3 or TRBV12-4, with a weak D call TRBD1 (5 bases). The length of the CDR3 is 13 residues. Trimming took off 7 bases at V and 1 base at J, with 10 bases between the two ends. DNA for the CDR3: TGTGCCAGCAAGCCCCAGGGGAACACTGAAGCTTTCTTT. Translating gives CASKPQGNTEAFF.

The chain combines TRBV6-6 with TRBJ1-5; D remains unclear. Germline lookup yields CDR1 MNHNY and CDR2 SVGAGI (reference sequence). Trimming left V 6 bases short and J 8 bases short, with 11 bases between. The CDR3 contains 12 residues. The CDR3 nucleotides read TGTGCCAGCAGCCACAATTTAGAGCCCCAGCATTTT. Amino acid sequence: CASSHNLEPQHF.

V usage is TRBV5-1 and J usage is TRBJ2-6, with D uncertain. V was clipped by 6 bases and J by 0 bases, with 10 bases between them. The CDR3 is made up of 15 amino acids. Germline V gene data show CDR1 as SGHRS and CDR2 as YFSETQ. The CDR3 reads CASKVVVSGANVLTF. CDR3 nucleotides: TGCGCCAGCAAGGTGGTAGTCTCTGGGGCCAACGTCCTGACTTTC.

The V gene is TRBV5-6, the J gene TRBJ1-2; TRBD1 is a possible D gene (6 bases). Germline V gives CDR1 SGHDT, CDR2 YYEEEE. V lost 3 bases and J 4 bases, leaving 10 bases between the germline ends. CDR3 size: 13 residues. The CDR3, as DNA: TGTGCCAGCAGCTACACAGGGCCCTATGGCTACACCTTC. It codes for CASSYTGPYGYTF.

This clonotype was seen repeatedly, ten times or more. This chain joins TRBV27 and TRBJ2-1; no firm D call. This CDR3 is built from 12 residues. CDR1 MNHEY and CDR2 SMNVEV come from the germline V gene (reference sequence). Deletions cut 6 bases from V and 10 bases from J, with 13 bases between. CDR3 sequence reads: CASSLGLGEQFF. DNA of the CDR3: TGTGCCAGCAGCTTAGGTTTGGGGGAGCAGTTCTTC.